Below, 22 T cell receptor beta chains from the same sample are listed, as sequenced in a study of CD8 T cells in ankylosing spondylitis (dated by TCRdb to about 2017). Library preparation employed 5' RACE. Sequencing used an Illumina HiSeq 2500. The raw public data were reprocessed by TCRdb itself: fastp quality trimming at Q25, MiXCR clonotype calling, in-frame beta chains only. Entries are consolidated by CDR3 protein sequence, retaining the most common genes and DNA. The sample table holds more than 300,000 distinct CDR3 sequences, of which around a tenth were seen once. 8% to 9.5% of the sample is in the top ten clones. Sample: blood, either unsorted or a sorted T cell fraction (not recorded which). These receptors all stem from a female donor with ankylosing spondylitis or in good health (not recorded which).

This sequence joins TRBV5-4 and TRBJ2-7; TRBD1 might be the D (6 bases). The V gene lost 4 bases and the J gene lost 3 bases, with 11 bases spanning the gap. Germline CDR1 and CDR2: SGHNT and YYREEE (reference sequence). There are 13 residues in the CDR3. The CDR3: CASSPGQLYEQYF. The CDR3 nucleotides read TGTGCCAGCAGCCCCGGACAGCTCTACGAGCAGTACTTC.

Many counts were recorded for this clonotype. This chain joins TRBV9 and TRBJ2-1; D might be TRBD1 (5 bases). CDR1 is SGDLS and CDR2 is YYNGEE in the germline V gene. Between the trimmed V and J ends, which lost 1 base and 1 base, there was a span of 12 bases. The CDR3 length is 16 residues. This chain's CDR3 is CASSVLGEPSYNEQFF. The CDR3 DNA reads TGTGCCAGCAGCGTATTAGGGGAACCTTCCTACAATGAGCAGTTCTTC.

The V call is TRBV28, the J call TRBJ2-1; 8 nucleotides match TRBD2. The CDR3 has 13 residues. Trimming at V came to 7 bases and at J to 4 bases, leaving 3 bases not matched to a gene. Germline V lookup: CDR1 MDHEN, CDR2 SYDVKM. DNA for the CDR3: TGTGCCAGCACGGGAGGGATGTACAATGAGCAGTTCTTC. This gives the protein CASTGGMYNEQFF.

The chain couples TRBV12-3 or TRBV12-4 to TRBJ2-3; 9 nucleotides match TRBD2. V was pared by 8 bases and J by 2 bases, with 5 bases of the junction left unmatched. The CDR3 runs 14 residues. The CDR3 region is CASERTSDTDTQYF. In DNA, the CDR3 is TGTGCCAGCGAACGGACTAGCGACACAGATACGCAGTATTTT.

This clonotype appeared many times. This chain links TRBV11-2 with TRBJ1-1; D ambiguous. The CDR3 extends over 13 amino acids. V was shortened by 5 bases and J by 0 bases, with 7 bases between the two germline ends. CDR1 and CDR2 (germline): SGHAT, FQNNGV. The CDR3 region is CASSIGVNTEAFF. The CDR3 coding sequence is TGTGCCAGCAGCATTGGGGTGAACACTGAAGCTTTCTTT.

The table lists this clonotype with a count of one. This chain connects TRBV30 to TRBJ2-7, with D uncertain. The CDR3 length is 11 residues. The V gene lost 3 bases and the J gene lost 3 bases, with 6 bases spanning the gap. Germline loops: CDR1 GTSNPN, CDR2 SVGIG (reference sequence). The CDR3 bases are TGTGCCTGGAGCGGCGACTACGAGCAGTACTTC. This gives the protein CAWSGDYEQYF.

The J gene is TRBJ2-1, the V gene TRBV5-1; D gene ambiguous. The CDR3 covers 14 residues. Germline lookup yields CDR1 SGHRS and CDR2 YFSETQ. The V and J ends lost 5 bases and 6 bases respectively, with 15 bases between them. The DNA for the CDR3 is TGCGCCAGCAGGGTAGGATTGACATTCAATGAGCAGTTCTTC. Its protein is CASRVGLTFNEQFF.

This clonotype was counted ten times or more. The CDR3 region has the DNA TGTGCCAGCAGCGTAGGCGGGCGACTAGCGGGAGGTGCTGAGCAGTTCTTC. Protein: CASSVGGRLAGGAEQFF. The V call is TRBV9, the J call TRBJ2-1, with 13 bases aligning to TRBD2. CDR3 length: 17 residues. The germline CDR1 and CDR2 sequences are SGDLS and YYNGEE. J gave up 9 bases and V 0 bases, and 9 bases lay outside the gene matches.

This chain links TRBV5-1 with TRBJ2-2; no reliable D call. There are 14 residues in the CDR3. Per the germline V gene, CDR1 is SGHRS and CDR2 is YFSETQ. Trimming took off 2 bases at V and 3 bases at J, with 8 bases between the two ends. CDR3 loop: CASSFSTDTGELFF. In DNA, the CDR3 is TGCGCCAGCAGCTTCTCTACGGACACCGGGGAGCTGTTTTTT.

The V gene is TRBV5-4, the J gene TRBJ2-3; D not resolved. The CDR3 consists of 14 residues. Germline V gene data show CDR1 as SGHNT and CDR2 as YYREEE (reference sequence). The V end lost 10 bases, the J end lost 0 bases, and 15 bases lay between the germline ends. The CDR3 sequence: CAASPGSSTDTQYF. CDR3 nucleotides: TGTGCCGCCAGCCCCGGAAGTAGCACAGATACGCAGTATTTT.

This clonotype came up a few times. V and J are TRBV20-1 and TRBJ2-5; TRBD2 aligns across 8 bases. Germline loops: CDR1 DFQATT, CDR2 SNEGSKA (reference sequence). V dropped 0 bases and J dropped 4; count of bases not matched to a gene: 7. This CDR3 has 15 amino acids. The CDR3 reads CSARDPAGVGETQYF. The CDR3 DNA reads TGCAGTGCTAGAGATCCAGCGGGGGTAGGAGAGACCCAGTACTTC.

The chain links TRBV7-9 to TRBJ2-6; D assignment may be TRBD1 or TRBD2 (5 bases each). The CDR3 is made up of 17 amino acids. Germline values: CDR1 SEHNR, CDR2 FQNEAQ (reference sequence). Trimming cost V 1 base and J 0 bases, with 10 bases left between them. The CDR3 loop reads CASSLGGPNSGANVLTF. Written as DNA, the CDR3 is TGTGCCAGCAGCTTAGGGGGACCCAACTCTGGGGCCAACGTCCTGACTTTC.

The rearrangement joins TRBV12-3 or TRBV12-4 to TRBJ2-1; 12 bases are shared with TRBD2. The CDR3 loop spans 18 amino acids. The V segment lost 2 bases and the J segment 5 bases; nucleotides outside the gene matches: 10. The CDR3 DNA is TGTGCCAGCAGTTTAAGTCTTCCCAGACTAGCGGGGGACAATGAGCAGTTCTTC. Translation: CASSLSLPRLAGDNEQFF.

This clonotype has a count of ten or more. The V and J genes are TRBV7-2 and TRBJ2-5; no clear D gene. Germline assignment: CDR1 SGHTA and CDR2 FQGNSA. V lost 4 bases and J 7 bases, leaving 13 bases between the germline ends. The CDR3 loop spans 13 amino acids. Here the CDR3 reads CASSSLEGGTQYF. The CDR3 bases are TGTGCCAGCAGCTCCCTCGAAGGCGGGACCCAGTACTTC. Based on the CDR3 plus reference TRBV7-2 and TRBJ2-5, the full variable domain is GAGVSQSPSNKVTEKGKDVELRCDPISGHTALYWYRQSLGQGLEFLIYFQGNSAPDKSGLPSDRFSAERTGGSVSTLTIQRTQQEDSAVYLCASSSLEGGTQYFGPGTRLLVL.

This chain's CDR3 is CASSLVGGGQETQYF. The DNA for the CDR3 is TGTGCCAGCAGCTTAGTAGGGGGGGGACAAGAGACCCAGTACTTC. V and J are TRBV7-8 and TRBJ2-5, with D maybe TRBD2 (7 bases). CDR3 length: 15 amino acids. The germline V and J ends were trimmed by 1 base and 2 bases, with 11 bases remaining between them. CDR1 and CDR2 (germline): SGHVS, FQNEAQ.

The V and J genes are TRBV6-2 or TRBV6-3 and TRBJ2-3; 11 positions agree with TRBD2. Trimming at V came to 6 bases and at J to 8 bases, leaving 13 bases not matched to a gene. The CDR3 loop spans 16 amino acids. Per the germline V gene, CDR1 is MNHEY and CDR2 is SVGEGT. Written as DNA, the CDR3 is TGTGCCAGCAGGGCGAATAGCGGGAGGGCCGGCGGTACGCAGTATTTT. It codes for CASRANSGRAGGTQYF.

The chain couples TRBV4-1 to TRBJ2-1; D could derive from TRBD1 or TRBD2 (5 bases each). In germline, CDR1 is MGHRA, CDR2 YSYEKL. V lost 1 base, J lost 1 base, and 26 bases lay in between. CDR3 length: 21 amino acids. CDR3: CASSQVGVLGAMGVSYNEQFF. The CDR3 nucleotides read TGCGCCAGCAGCCAAGTTGGGGTGCTTGGGGCCATGGGAGTATCCTACAATGAGCAGTTCTTC.

Many counts were recorded for this clonotype. V is TRBV12-3 or TRBV12-4 and J is TRBJ1-5, with a weak D call TRBD1 (5 bases). This CDR3 spans 12 amino acids. Trimming took 6 bases from V and 7 from J, leaving 10 bases between them. The chain's CDR3 is CASSNQGQPQHF. The CDR3 nucleotides read TGTGCCAGCAGCAACCAGGGCCAGCCCCAGCATTTT.

This clonotype was seen ten or more times. This chain connects TRBV20-1 to TRBJ1-1; 9 bases match TRBD1. The CDR3 covers 19 residues. V lost 3 bases to trimming and J lost 3 bases; unmatched junction nucleotides: 20. CDR1 is DFQATT, CDR2 SNEGSKA, per germline (reference sequence). The CDR3 loop is CSARRGGITGGAWDTEAFF. CDR3 bases: TGCAGTGCTAGGAGGGGAGGAATTACAGGGGGCGCCTGGGACACTGAAGCTTTCTTT.

J is TRBJ2-5 and V is TRBV20-1; D gene uncertain. In germline, CDR1 is DFQATT, CDR2 SNEGSKA (reference sequence). The CDR3 contains 13 residues. V was trimmed by 5 bases and J by 5 bases, leaving 15 bases between them. CDR3 nucleotide sequence: TGCAGTGCTCCCAGTACAAGCATCGAGACCCAGTACTTC. Amino acid sequence: CSAPSTSIETQYF.

This clonotype occurred many times. The V gene is TRBV20-1, the J gene TRBJ2-2, with D perhaps matching TRBD1 or TRBD2 (5 bases each). The CDR3 has 16 amino acids. Germline CDR1 and CDR2: DFQATT and SNEGSKA (reference sequence). V was trimmed by 6 bases and J by 6 bases, leaving 23 bases between them. DNA of the CDR3: TGCAGTGCAACTAGGGGAGATTCTTCCCTGTCCGGGGAGCTGTTTTTT. Protein: CSATRGDSSLSGELFF.

This chain joins TRBV21-1 and TRBJ2-7; the table's D gene call, TRBD1, was not cross checked with the DNA. TRBV21-1 constitutes a pseudogene. The CDR3 runs to 18 residues. CDR3 DNA: TGTGCCAGCAGCAAAGAATCCCCATCAGACAGGGACGCCTTCGAGCAGTACTTC. As protein: CASSKESPSDRDAFEQYF.